This T cell receptor (beta chain) was captured by sequencing in a study of T-cell reconstitution after alpha-beta-depleted transplantation in children. In its sample, this clonotype was seen a few times. Per germline, CDR1 SGHAT and CDR2 FQDESV (reference sequence). V shed 2 bases, J shed 1 base, and the junction held 6 bases outside the gene matches. There are 18 residues in the CDR3. TCRbeta library preparation incorporated unique molecular identifiers. TCRdb re-analysed the PCR reads in MiXCR, keeping a single row per CDR3 protein. The sample lists some 600,000 distinct CDR3 sequences, over 10% seen once, with over 2% in the top ten.

The clonotype was recovered from a male patient aged 10-17 years who had a stem cell transplant for acute myeloid leukemia, so the T cells may come from the graft donor. V gene TRBV11-1 combines with J gene TRBJ2-2; 11 bases fit TRBD2. This sample comprised PBMCs, mostly from graft donor cells, obtained 360 days after TCRalphabeta/CD19-depleted stem cell transplant. CDR3 sequence: CASSLLLLAGVNTGELFF. As DNA, the CDR3 is TGTGCCAGCAGCTTACTTTTACTAGCGGGGGTGAACACCGGGGAGCTGTTTTTT.